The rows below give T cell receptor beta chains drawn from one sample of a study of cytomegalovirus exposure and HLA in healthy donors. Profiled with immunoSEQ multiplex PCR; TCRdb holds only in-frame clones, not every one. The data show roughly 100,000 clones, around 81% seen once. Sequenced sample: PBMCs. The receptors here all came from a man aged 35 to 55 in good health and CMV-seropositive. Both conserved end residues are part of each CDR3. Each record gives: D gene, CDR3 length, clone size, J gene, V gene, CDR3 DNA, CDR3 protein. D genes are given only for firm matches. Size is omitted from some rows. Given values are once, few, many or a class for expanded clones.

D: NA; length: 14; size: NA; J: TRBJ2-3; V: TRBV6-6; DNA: TGTGCCAGCAGACTACAGGGTGGCACAGATACGCAGTATTTT; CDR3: CASRLQGGTDTQYF
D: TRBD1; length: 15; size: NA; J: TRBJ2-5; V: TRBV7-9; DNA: TGTGCCAGCAGCGGTCCGGGACAGGGACCGGAGACCCAGTACTTC; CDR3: CASSGPGQGPETQYF
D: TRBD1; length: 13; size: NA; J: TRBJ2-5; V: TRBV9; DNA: TGTGCCAGCAGCCCCGACAGGGAAGAGACCCAGTACTTC; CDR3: CASSPDREETQYF
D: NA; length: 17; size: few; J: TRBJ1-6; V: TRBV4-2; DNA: TGTGCCAGCAGCCAAGAAGCCCGAAGCTCCTATAATTCACCCCTCCACTTT; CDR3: CASSQEARSSYNSPLHF
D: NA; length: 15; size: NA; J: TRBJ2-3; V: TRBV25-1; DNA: TGTGCCAGCAGTGAATATAGTCCAGGGGCAGATACGCAGTATTTT; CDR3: CASSEYSPGADTQYF
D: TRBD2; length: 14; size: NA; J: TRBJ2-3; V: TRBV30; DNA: TGTGCCTGGAGTACTAGCGGGCCCACAGATACGCAGTATTTT; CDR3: CAWSTSGPTDTQYF
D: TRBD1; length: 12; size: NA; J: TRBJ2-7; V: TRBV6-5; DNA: TGTGCCAGCAGTTCGACAGGGGTCGAGCAGTACTTC; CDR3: CASSSTGVEQYF
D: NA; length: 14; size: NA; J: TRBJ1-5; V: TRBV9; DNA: TGTGCCAGCAGCTTGGGGCAGGCCTTACAGCCCCAGCATTTT; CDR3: CASSLGQALQPQHF
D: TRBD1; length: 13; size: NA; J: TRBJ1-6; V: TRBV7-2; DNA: TGTGCCAGCAACATAAGGGGACAGGGGCCCCTCCACTTT; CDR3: CASNIRGQGPLHF
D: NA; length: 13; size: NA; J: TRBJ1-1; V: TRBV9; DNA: TGTGCCAGCAGCGTAGCGGGAAACACTGAAGCTTTCTTT; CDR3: CASSVAGNTEAFF
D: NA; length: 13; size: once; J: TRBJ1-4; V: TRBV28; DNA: TGTGCCAGTCTGACAGGAGCAAATGAAAAACTGTTTTTT; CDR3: CASLTGANEKLFF
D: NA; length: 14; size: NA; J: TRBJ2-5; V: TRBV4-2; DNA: TGTGCCAGCAGCCAAGGTGGGGCCCAAGAGACCCAGTACTTC; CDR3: CASSQGGAQETQYF
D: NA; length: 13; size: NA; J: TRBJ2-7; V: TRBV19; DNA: TGTGCCAGTAGTCCCCGGGTCACCTACGAGCAGTACTTC; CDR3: CASSPRVTYEQYF
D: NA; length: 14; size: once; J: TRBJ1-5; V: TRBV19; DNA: TGTGCCAGTACCCGGGCAGGGGTGCATCAGCCCCAGCATTTT; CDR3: CASTRAGVHQPQHF
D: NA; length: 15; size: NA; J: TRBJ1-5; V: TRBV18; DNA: TGTGCCAGCTCACCGGTCAGGGGTGGCAATCAGCCCCAGCATTTT; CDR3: CASSPVRGGNQPQHF
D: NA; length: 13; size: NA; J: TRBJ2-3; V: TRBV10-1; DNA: TGCGCCAGCAGTGAGGTATTCGGGGATACGCAGTATTTT; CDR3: CASSEVFGDTQYF
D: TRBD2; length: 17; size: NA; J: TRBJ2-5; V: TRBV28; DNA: TGTGCCAGCAGCCCACTCCTCGGTAGCGGGAAGCAAGAGACCCAGTACTTC; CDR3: CASSPLLGSGKQETQYF
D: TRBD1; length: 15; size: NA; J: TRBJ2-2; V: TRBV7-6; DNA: TGTGCCAGCAGCCGACAGGGGGCGAACACCGGGGAGCTGTTTTTT; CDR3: CASSRQGANTGELFF
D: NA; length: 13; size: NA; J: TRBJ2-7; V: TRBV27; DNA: TGTGCCAGCAGTCTCGGGACTGAGGGCGAGCAGTACTTC; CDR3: CASSLGTEGEQYF
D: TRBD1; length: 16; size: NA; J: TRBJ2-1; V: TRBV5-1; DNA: TGCGCCAGCAGCGCGTCCCTCGACAGGGGTTGGAATGAGCAGTTCTTC; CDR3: CASSASLDRGWNEQFF
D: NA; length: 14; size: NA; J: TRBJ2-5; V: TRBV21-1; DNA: TGTGCCAGCAGCGAGGGACAGGCCCAAGAGACCCAGTACTTC; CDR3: CASSEGQAQETQYF
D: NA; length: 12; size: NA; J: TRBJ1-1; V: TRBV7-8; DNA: TGTGCCAGCAGCTACCCTTCGGTGGAAGCTTTCTTT; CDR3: CASSYPSVEAFF
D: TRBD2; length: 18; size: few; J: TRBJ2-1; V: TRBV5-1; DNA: TGCGCCAGCAGGGGAGGTAGCGGGAGGGCCTCGTCCTACAATGAGCAGTTCTTC; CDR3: CASRGGSGRASSYNEQFF
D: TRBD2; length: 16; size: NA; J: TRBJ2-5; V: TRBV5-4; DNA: TGTGCCAGCAGCCAGACGAGCGGGGCGGGGCAAGAGACCCAGTACTTC; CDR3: CASSQTSGAGQETQYF
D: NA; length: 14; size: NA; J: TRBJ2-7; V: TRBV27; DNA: TGTGCCAGCAGCCAAAACACCTTCCTCTACGAGCAGTACTTC; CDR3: CASSQNTFLYEQYF
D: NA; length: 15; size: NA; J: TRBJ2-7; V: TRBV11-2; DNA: TGTGCCAGCAGCTTATCCTGGGAGAAGACCTACGAGCAGTACTTC; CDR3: CASSLSWEKTYEQYF
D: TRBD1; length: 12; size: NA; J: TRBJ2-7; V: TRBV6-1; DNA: TGTGCCAGCGACAGGGGAACGAACGAGCAGTACTTC; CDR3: CASDRGTNEQYF
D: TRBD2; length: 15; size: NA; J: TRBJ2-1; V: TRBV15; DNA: TGTGCCACCAGTATGACTAGCGGGAGTAGTAATGAGCAGTTCTTC; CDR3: CATSMTSGSSNEQFF
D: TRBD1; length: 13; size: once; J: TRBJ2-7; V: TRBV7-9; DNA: TGTTCCAGCAGCCGGGGACAGTATGAGGCAGTATACTTC; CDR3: CSSSRGQYEAVYF
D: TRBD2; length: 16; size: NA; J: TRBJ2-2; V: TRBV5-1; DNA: TGCGCCAGCGGACTAGCGGGAGGGCCCGACACCGGGGAGCTGTTTTTT; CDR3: CASGLAGGPDTGELFF
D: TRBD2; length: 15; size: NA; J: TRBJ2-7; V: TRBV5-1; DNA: TGCGCCAGCAGCGCCCTAGCGGGGGGTCCCGACGAGCAGTACTTC; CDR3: CASSALAGGPDEQYF
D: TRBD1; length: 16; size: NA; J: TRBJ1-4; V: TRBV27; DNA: TGTGCCAGCAGTTTGGGGACAGGGGGCGTCGGTGAAAAACTGTTTTTT; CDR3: CASSLGTGGVGEKLFF